This TCR beta chain emerged from a study of cytomegalovirus exposure and HLA in healthy donors. Study-level results: An analysis done earlier found most TCR beta V segments productive about 87% or about 30% of the time.

With respect to this clone: Its target is unknown.

Although they were nominally healthy when sampled, donors likely had unrecorded immune exposures. CDR3 length equals 16 residues. The V end lost 4 bases, the J end lost 4 bases, and 20 bases lay between the germline ends. Germline assignment: CDR1 SGHKS and CDR2 YYEKEE (reference sequence). A multiplex PCR was run with 60 Vbeta primers and 13 Jbeta primers. Sequencing used immunoSEQ multiplex PCR; TCRdb keeps in-frame clones, though not all of them. Its table lists around 190,000 clones. The source of this sequence is a woman between 25 and 40 years old in good health and CMV-seropositive. Sequenced material: PBMCs. The chain is built from TRBV5-5 and TRBJ1-1; the D gene is possibly TRBD1 (5 bases). The CDR3 DNA is TGTGCCAGCAGCCCCTGGAGTGGGTGGCAGGGCACTGAAGCTTTCTTT. Encoded protein: CASSPWSGWQGTEAFF.